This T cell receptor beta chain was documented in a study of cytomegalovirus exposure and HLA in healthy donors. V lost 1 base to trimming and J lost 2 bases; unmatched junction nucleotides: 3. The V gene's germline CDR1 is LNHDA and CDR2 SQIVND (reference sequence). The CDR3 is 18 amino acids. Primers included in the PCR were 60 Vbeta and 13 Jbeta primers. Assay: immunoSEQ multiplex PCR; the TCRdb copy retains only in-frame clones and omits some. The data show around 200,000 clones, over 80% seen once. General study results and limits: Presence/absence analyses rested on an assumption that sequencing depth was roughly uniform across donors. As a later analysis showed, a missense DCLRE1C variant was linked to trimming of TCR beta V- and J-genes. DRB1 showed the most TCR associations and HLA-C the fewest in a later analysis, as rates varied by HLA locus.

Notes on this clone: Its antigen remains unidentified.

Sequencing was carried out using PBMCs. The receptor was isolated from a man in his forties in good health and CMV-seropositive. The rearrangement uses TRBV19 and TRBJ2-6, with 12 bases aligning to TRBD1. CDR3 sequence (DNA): TGTGCCAGTAGTATAGTCGGGACAGGGGGCGCTGGGGCCAACGTCCTGACTTTC. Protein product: CASSIVGTGGAGANVLTF.